This TCR beta chain was identified during a study of CXCR3-negative and CXCR3-positive naive CD8 T cells. Overall study: The study obtained around 140 million TRB reads, about 1.5 +/- 0.3 million per library.

The CDR3 consists of 14 residues. UMI labels and 5' RACE were used to prepare the TRB cDNA libraries. Using the 5' RACE reads, TCRdb records one entry per CDR3 protein without DNA. The sample has approximately 130,000 distinct CDR3 sequences, and its top ten clones hold roughly 0.39%. About this clonotype: Its cognate antigen is unknown.

Study-wide results and caveats: CXCR3-positive naive cells had TRB CDR3s that were more hydrophobic than CXCR3-negative naive cells had.

Sequencing used naive CXCR3+ CD8+ T cells from blood. The subset: CD45RO-CCR7+CD27+CD95- naive CD8+ T cells expressing CXCR3 (TNR3+). The receptor was isolated from a human donor in good health. Some clones in this sample may be carry-over from other donors' samples. The chain combines TRBV12-3 or TRBV12-4 with TRBJ2-5; with no DNA, the TCRdb D assignment of TRBD1 cannot be verified. The CDR3 sequence: CASSLGAGWETQYF.